The 5 T cell receptor beta chains given below trace back to one sample, sequenced in a study of T-cell reconstitution after alpha-beta-depleted transplantation in children. Unique molecular identifiers were incorporated during preparation of the TCRbeta library. TCRdb re-derived calls from the PCR reads in MiXCR, one entry per CDR3 protein. The profile shows about 110,000 distinct CDR3 sequences, 6.4% of them singletons. The sequencing here drew on PBMCs, mostly from graft donor cells, taken 360 days after TCRalphabeta/CD19-depleted stem cell transplant. The source is a male patient between 2 and 10 years old who had a stem cell transplant for acute lymphoblastic leukemia, so the T cells may come from the graft donor.

This clonotype occurred many times. The CDR3 protein is CASSIRQNPSSDTQYF. The CDR3 DNA follows: TGTGCCAGCAGTATTCGACAGAACCCCTCCTCAGATACGCAGTATTTT. The chain links TRBV27 to TRBJ2-3, with D possibly being TRBD1 (5 bases). The germline CDR1 and CDR2 sequences are MNHEY and SMNVEV (reference sequence). V was cut by 5 bases and J by 4 bases, with 19 bases left in between. This CDR3 has 16 amino acids.

This clonotype was detected a few times. The rearrangement links TRBV4-2 to TRBJ2-3, with 14 bases identical to TRBD2. The V gene's germline CDR1 is LGHNA and CDR2 YNFKEQ. The CDR3 runs 15 residues. Trimming at V came to 6 bases and at J to 5 bases, leaving 4 bases not matched to a gene. This CDR3 reads CASSRLAGGQDTQYF. CDR3 nucleotides: TGTGCCAGCAGTCGACTAGCGGGGGGGCAAGATACGCAGTATTTT.

This clonotype was seen more than once but under ten times. This chain uses TRBV13 with TRBJ2-3; D ambiguous. This CDR3 has 17 amino acids. Trimming cost V 4 bases and J 6 bases, with 23 bases left between them. Germline loops: CDR1 PRHDT, CDR2 FYEKMQ (reference sequence). The CDR3: CASSSDPSGGRMDTQYF. Written as DNA, the CDR3 is TGTGCCAGCAGCTCTGATCCATCCGGCGGACGAATGGATACGCAGTATTTT.

CDR3 sequence: CSARPQIRYSNQPQHF. CDR3 in DNA: TGCAGTGCTCGACCCCAGATACGCTATAGCAATCAGCCCCAGCATTTT. The chain recombines TRBV20-1 with TRBJ1-5; D unresolved. The CDR3 is 16 amino acids. V was trimmed by 5 bases and J by 0 bases, leaving 17 bases between them. Germline CDR1 and CDR2: DFQATT and SNEGSKA (reference sequence).

Ten or more counts support this clonotype. This chain uses TRBV7-3 with TRBJ2-7, with 9 bases matching TRBD2. Germline trimming cut 5 bases from V and 3 bases from J; bases unmatched to any gene: 11. This CDR3 is built from 16 residues. Germline-derived CDR1 and CDR2 are SGHTA and FQGTGA. The CDR3 reads CASSPIGLAPIYEQYF. The CDR3 DNA reads as TGTGCCAGCAGCCCTATCGGACTAGCGCCTATCTACGAGCAGTACTTC. Using reference TRBV7-3 and TRBJ2-7 for the parts outside the CDR3, the full variable domain is GAGVSQTPSNKVTEKGKYVELRCDPISGHTALYWYRQSLGQGPEFLIYFQGTGAADDSGLPNDRFFAVRPEGSVSTLKIQRTERGDSAVYLCASSPIGLAPIYEQYFGPGTRLTVT.